These 32 T cell receptor beta chains were sequenced from one sample in a study of T cells in Graves' hyperthyroidism and ophthalmopathy. Amplification yielded TCR beta CDR3 regions, with RNA transcripts as the source. RT-PCR in the first round (using the HTBI primer set) targeted the TCR CDR3. TCRdb analysed the multiplex PCR reads with MiXCR anew, one entry per CDR3 protein. The sample carries about 380,000 distinct CDR3 sequences, approximately 17% recorded once. The sample comprised blood. These TCRs come from a man aged 18 to 30 with Graves' ophthalmopathy.

The sample holds many counts of this clonotype. The chain recombines TRBV12-3 or TRBV12-4 with TRBJ2-1; the D is unclear. This CDR3 is 14 amino acids long. Deletions cut 3 bases from V and 5 bases from J, with 11 bases between. Here the CDR3 DNA reads TGTGCCAGCAGTTTGTCCCGGTCCCACAATGAGCAGTTCTTC. It translates to CASSLSRSHNEQFF.

The sample holds many counts of this clonotype. The chain is built from TRBV6-1 and TRBJ1-1; D gene uncertain. The V gene's germline CDR1 is MNHNS and CDR2 SASEGT. Trimming removed 5 bases from V and 8 bases from J, with 18 bases in between. The CDR3 sequence is 14 residues long. CDR3 loop: CASSPVAVNGEAFF. Here the CDR3 DNA reads TGTGCCAGCAGTCCCGTCGCCGTAAATGGCGAAGCTTTCTTT.

This clonotype appeared many times. The chain carries TRBV5-5 and TRBJ1-4; TRBD1 is a possible D gene (5 bases). Looked up from germline, CDR1 is SGHKS and CDR2 is YYEKEE (reference sequence). Trimming removed 4 bases from V and 0 bases from J, with 13 bases in between. This CDR3 has 16 amino acids. In nucleotides, the CDR3 is TGTGCCAGCAGCCGGGACGATTTAGCAACTAATGAAAAACTGTTTTTT. Its protein product is CASSRDDLATNEKLFF.

This clonotype appeared a few times. This chain links TRBV19 with TRBJ2-1, with TRBD2 matching over 9 bases. The CDR3 extends over 15 amino acids. Trimming at V came to 1 base and at J to 2 bases, leaving 0 bases not matched to a gene. CDR1 is LNHDA, CDR2 SQIVND, per germline (reference sequence). The CDR3 protein is CASSIGLAAYNEQFF. The CDR3 DNA follows: TGTGCCAGTAGTATAGGACTAGCGGCCTACAATGAGCAGTTCTTC.

This clonotype showed up just a few times. The chain couples TRBV6-1 to TRBJ2-7, with D maybe TRBD1 (6 bases). The CDR3 sequence is 15 residues long. Germline lookup yields CDR1 MNHNS and CDR2 SASEGT. V lost 8 bases, J lost 0 bases, and 17 bases lay in between. The CDR3 DNA reads as TGTGCCAGCGCGCAGTTACAGGGAGACTCCTACGAGCAGTACTTC. This gives the protein CASAQLQGDSYEQYF.

This clonotype was counted a few times. The chain recombines TRBV5-1 with TRBJ2-1, with D perhaps being TRBD1 or TRBD2 (5 bases each). The germline gives CDR1 SGHRS, CDR2 YFSETQ. Trimming pared 0 bases from V and 9 bases from J, leaving 10 bases between. CDR3 size: 13 residues. The CDR3 loop reads CASSLGGGIEQFF. The CDR3 bases are TGCGCCAGCAGCTTGGGTGGGGGTATTGAGCAGTTCTTC. Full variable domain (missing parts from reference TRBV5-1 and TRBJ2-1): KAGVTQTPRYLIKTRGQQVTLSCSPISGHRSVSWYQQTPGQGLQFLFEYFSETQRNKGNFPGRFSGRQFSNSRSEMNVSTLELGDSALYLCASSLGGGIEQFFGPGTRLTVL.

This clonotype has a count of ten or more. The chain links TRBV2 to TRBJ1-2; 10 bases match TRBD1. J lost 7 bases, V lost 8 bases, and 10 bases had no gene match. The germline gives CDR1 SNHLY, CDR2 FYNNEI. The CDR3 is 14 amino acids. CDR3 sequence (DNA): TGTGCCAGCTCCGAGGGACAGGGGACAGGTGGCTACACCTTC. It translates to CASSEGQGTGGYTF.

This clonotype was counted a few times. V usage is TRBV6-1 and J usage is TRBJ2-1, with D maybe TRBD1 (6 bases). V gave up 4 bases and J gave up 10 bases, with 14 bases separating them. Germline CDR1 MNHNS, CDR2 SASEGT. The CDR3 consists of 13 residues. The chain's CDR3 is CASSATRGYEQFF. The DNA of the CDR3 is TGTGCCAGCAGTGCTACTAGGGGGTACGAGCAGTTCTTC.

The chain employs TRBV5-4 and TRBJ1-4; possibly TRBD1 for D (6 bases). Germline-derived CDR1 and CDR2 are SGHNT and YYREEE (reference sequence). This CDR3 is built from 16 residues. Trimming stripped 4 bases from V and 4 bases from J, with 17 bases between. In DNA form, the CDR3 reads TGTGCCAGCAGCGGCGGGGGGGCGTCAGATAATGAAAAACTGTTTTTT. Translating gives CASSGGGASDNEKLFF.

The CDR3: CSARGRGNSGNTIYF. CDR3 in DNA: TGCAGTGCTAGAGGCCGCGGAAACTCTGGAAACACCATATATTTT. This sequence joins TRBV20-1 and TRBJ1-3, with D unclear. Germline assignment: CDR1 DFQATT and CDR2 SNEGSKA (reference sequence). The CDR3 loop spans 15 amino acids. Trimming took 1 base from V and 0 from J, leaving 10 bases between them.

This clonotype was seen a few times. V and J are TRBV7-8 and TRBJ1-3; TRBD1 aligns across 10 bases. Germline-derived CDR1 and CDR2 are SGHVS and FQNEAQ. The CDR3 contains 19 residues. With 1 base clipped from V and 4 bases from J, the junction kept 13 bases outside the gene matches. CDR3 sequence reads: CASSLDRDRGPLTGNTIYF. Written as DNA, the CDR3 is TGTGCCAGCAGCTTAGACCGGGACAGGGGACCTTTGACGGGAAACACCATATATTTT.

This chain joins TRBV29-1 and TRBJ2-3; 12 bases align to TRBD2. V lost 0 bases, J lost 0 bases, and 7 bases stayed unmatched. Germline CDR1 reads SQVTM; CDR2 reads ANQGSEA. The CDR3 sequence is 18 residues long. CDR3 amino acids: CSVEDLVGTSGSTDTQYF. CDR3 nucleotide sequence: TGCAGCGTTGAAGACCTTGTGGGGACTAGCGGGAGCACAGATACGCAGTATTTT.

This clonotype was seen at least ten times. V is TRBV7-6 and J is TRBJ1-1; D unresolved. The CDR3 covers 15 residues. V was pared by 0 bases and J by 0 bases, with 8 bases between. Germline V gives CDR1 SGHVS, CDR2 FNYEAQ. The CDR3 sequence is CASSLAPMMNTEAFF. The CDR3 DNA reads as TGTGCCAGCAGCTTAGCCCCGATGATGAACACTGAAGCTTTCTTT.

This clonotype was recorded many times. The chain couples TRBV27 to TRBJ1-3; D not resolved. V lost 6 bases to trimming and J lost 2 bases, with 14 bases between them. The CDR3 loop spans 15 amino acids. Germline V gives CDR1 MNHEY, CDR2 SMNVEV (reference sequence). CDR3 in DNA: TGTGCCAGCAGCCCCTCCGGGTTCGCTGGAAACACCATATATTTT. It is translated as CASSPSGFAGNTIYF.

This clonotype was found a few times. The chain employs TRBV13 and TRBJ2-5; D assignment may be TRBD1 or TRBD2 (6 bases each). The CDR3 sequence is 13 residues long. V lost 5 bases to trimming and J lost 4 bases, with 11 bases between them. CDR1 and CDR2 from the germline V gene are PRHDT and FYEKMQ (reference sequence). As DNA, the CDR3 is TGTGCCAGCAGCCAAGGGGGGTTAGAGACCCAGTACTTC. Amino acids: CASSQGGLETQYF.

This clonotype was seen at least ten times. V and J are TRBV7-9 and TRBJ2-6; D may match TRBD1 or TRBD2 (6 bases each). The CDR3 length is 16 residues. Germline CDR1 is SEHNR and CDR2 is FQNEAQ (reference sequence). With 5 bases removed from V and 3 bases from J, the gap between germline ends came to 14 bases. This CDR3 reads CASSTTGAGGANVLTF. CDR3 DNA sequence: TGTGCCAGCAGCACTACGGGGGCAGGTGGGGCCAACGTCCTGACTTTC. The variable domain in full, with the rest retrieved from reference TRBV7-9 and TRBJ2-6, is DTGVSQNPRHKITKRGQNVTFRCDPISEHNRLYWYRQTLGQGPEFLTYFQNEAQLEKSRLLSDRFSAERPKGSFSTLEIQRTEQGDSAMYLCASSTTGAGGANVLTFGAGSRLTVL.

In its sample, this clonotype was seen a few times. The rearrangement links TRBV5-8 to TRBJ1-6, with 7 bases aligning to TRBD1. The junction had 10 bases not matched to a gene; V was cut back by 2 bases and J by 8 bases. The CDR3 spans 16 residues. Germline lookup yields CDR1 SGHTS and CDR2 YDEGEE. The CDR3 DNA is TGTGCCAGCAGCTTAACCACAGGGGTGTATGATTCACCCCTCCACTTT. Amino acids: CASSLTTGVYDSPLHF. Filled out from reference TRBV5-8 and TRBJ1-6, the complete variable domain reads EAGVTQSPTHLIKTRGQQATLRCSPISGHTSVYWYQQALGLGLQFLLWYDEGEERNRGNFPPRFSGRQFPNYSSELNVNALELEDSALYLCASSLTTGVYDSPLHFGNGTRLTVT.

This clonotype was seen a handful of times. As DNA, the CDR3 is TGTGCCACCAGTGAGGGGAACACCGGGGAGCTGTTTTTT. Protein product: CATSEGNTGELFF. The chain has TRBV24-1 and TRBJ2-2; D call uncertain. Germline-derived CDR1 and CDR2 are KGHDR and SFDVKD. Trimming cost V 4 bases and J 1 base, with 3 bases left between them. CDR3 size: 13 residues.

As to this clonotype: Relative to the germline gene, one junction end is altered; a read error may explain this. The chain employs TRBV2 and TRBJ2-1, with D perhaps being TRBD1 or TRBD2 (5 bases each). Germline CDR1 reads SNHLY; CDR2 reads FYNNEI. CDR3 length: 15 residues. CDR3 region: CASSQPGPPGDEQFF. The CDR3 nucleotides read TGCGCCAGCAGCCAACCGGGGCCCCCCGGGGATGAGCAGTTCTTC.

This clonotype was counted ten times or more. The CDR3 region has the DNA TGTGCCAGCAGCGCTGAGGGACTAGCTCTAACTCATACGCAGTATTTT. It specifies CASSAEGLALTHTQYF. The chain couples TRBV9 to TRBJ2-3; the match to TRBD2 covers 9 bases. V was pared by 3 bases and J by 7 bases, with 12 bases of the junction left unmatched. The CDR3 sequence is 16 residues long. Germline loops: CDR1 SGDLS, CDR2 YYNGEE.

This clonotype was counted at least ten times. This chain links TRBV11-1 with TRBJ2-5, with 8 bases lining up with TRBD1. The V and J ends lost 1 base and 4 bases, in that order; junction bases with no gene match: 8. The germline gives CDR1 SGHAT, CDR2 FQDESV (reference sequence). This CDR3 comprises 16 residues. CDR3 protein: CASSLVGDRSSETQYF. The CDR3 bases are TGTGCCAGCAGCTTAGTAGGGGACAGGAGTTCAGAGACCCAGTACTTC.

This clonotype was observed many times. The V and J genes are TRBV5-1 and TRBJ2-1; no definite D call. The V end was cut by 0 bases, the J end by 6 bases, with 10 bases between. The CDR3 is 14 residues long. From germline, CDR1 is SGHRS and CDR2 YFSETQ. CDR3 in DNA: TGCGCCAGCAGCTTGGGTCGCCCCGGCAATGAGCAGTTCTTC. Its protein is CASSLGRPGNEQFF. The full variable domain, in which reference TRBV5-1 and TRBJ2-1 provide the parts outside the CDR3, is KAGVTQTPRYLIKTRGQQVTLSCSPISGHRSVSWYQQTPGQGLQFLFEYFSETQRNKGNFPGRFSGRQFSNSRSEMNVSTLELGDSALYLCASSLGRPGNEQFFGPGTRLTVL.

In its sample, this clonotype was seen a few times. V usage is TRBV2 and J usage is TRBJ1-1; 12 bases map to TRBD1. Looked up from germline, CDR1 is SNHLY and CDR2 is FYNNEI. J gave up 7 bases and V 7 bases, and 4 bases lay outside the gene matches. The CDR3 covers 13 residues. CDR3 nucleotide sequence: TGTGCCAGCATGCGGGACAGGGGGCTTGAAGCTTTCTTT. Its translation is CASMRDRGLEAFF.

This clonotype was detected ten times or more. The gene calls are TRBV24-1 and TRBJ1-2; D remains unclear. CDR3 length: 15 amino acids. V dropped 2 bases and J dropped 3 bases, with 12 bases sitting between them. CDR1 is KGHDR and CDR2 is SFDVKD in the germline V gene. The CDR3 DNA follows: TGTGCCACCAGTGATTCCAAGGTCGGTCACTATGGCTACACCTTC. It codes for CATSDSKVGHYGYTF.

This clonotype was picked up many times. The chain uses TRBV4-1 and TRBJ2-1, with D hard to call. Trimming stripped 1 base from V and 7 bases from J, with 11 bases between. In germline, CDR1 is MGHRA, CDR2 YSYEKL. CDR3 length: 14 amino acids. The CDR3 DNA reads TGCGCCAGCAGCCAAGTTTTTGGGAAAAATGAGCAGTTCTTC. Its protein is CASSQVFGKNEQFF.

This clonotype was counted between two and nine times. J is TRBJ1-5 and V is TRBV4-1; 7 nucleotides agree with TRBD1. Germline CDR1 MGHRA, CDR2 YSYEKL. Trimming cost V 0 bases and J 6 bases; bases outside gene matches: 5. The CDR3 sequence is 15 residues long. The CDR3 DNA sequence: TGCGCCAGCAGCCAAGATCCAGGGGGGGTTCAGCCCCAGCATTTT. Amino acids: CASSQDPGGVQPQHF.

The rearrangement joins TRBV5-8 to TRBJ2-1; D perhaps matches TRBD2 (6 bases). Germline lookup yields CDR1 SGHTS and CDR2 YDEGEE. The CDR3 consists of 18 residues. Trimming cost V 1 base and J 4 bases, with 21 bases left between them. CDR3 residues: CASSLRGGAWGIYNEQFF. The DNA for the CDR3 is TGTGCCAGCAGCTTGAGGGGCGGGGCATGGGGGATTTACAATGAGCAGTTCTTC.

The chain employs TRBV9 and TRBJ1-4, with D possibly TRBD1 on 5 matching bases. Trimming pared 4 bases from V and 15 bases from J, leaving 13 bases between. The CDR3 spans 11 residues. CDR1 and CDR2 (germline): SGDLS, YYNGEE. The CDR3 bases are TGTGCCAGCAGCCGGGGCACAACCATGTTTTTT. It is translated as CASSRGTTMFF. The whole variable domain, remainder taken from reference TRBV9 and TRBJ1-4, is DSGVTQTPKHLITATGQRVTLRCSPRSGDLSVYWYQQSLDQGLQFLIQYYNGEERAKGNILERFSAQQFPDLHSELNLSSLELGDSALYFCASSRGTTMFFGSGTQLSVL.

At least ten counts were recorded for this clonotype. V gene TRBV6-1 combines with J gene TRBJ1-5; perhaps TRBD1 as D (5 bases). The CDR3 consists of 14 residues. From germline, CDR1 is MNHNS and CDR2 SASEGT. V lost 7 bases and J lost 1, with 11 bases in between. The CDR3 here is CASNTRVSNQPQHF. The CDR3, as DNA: TGTGCCAGCAATACCAGGGTCAGCAATCAGCCCCAGCATTTT.

This clonotype was observed at least ten times. The chain combines TRBV2 with TRBJ2-7; no clear D. The CDR3 is 14 amino acids. The V and J ends lost 3 bases and 6 bases respectively, with 15 bases between them. Germline V gives CDR1 SNHLY, CDR2 FYNNEI. CDR3 loop: CASSDAPGGLEQYF. CDR3 nucleotide sequence: TGTGCCAGCAGTGACGCCCCCGGCGGCCTCGAGCAGTACTTC.

This clonotype was counted at least ten times. The rearrangement uses TRBV11-2 and TRBJ2-1, with D possibly TRBD1 on 5 matching bases. The CDR3 is 16 amino acids. In germline, CDR1 is SGHAT, CDR2 FQNNGV. Trimming stripped 5 bases from V and 4 bases from J, with 18 bases between. The CDR3 coding sequence is TGTGCCAGCAGCCCTGGGTTACAGGTTTGGTACAATGAGCAGTTCTTC. It is translated as CASSPGLQVWYNEQFF. The whole variable domain, remainder taken from reference TRBV11-2 and TRBJ2-1, is EAGVAQSPRYKIIEKRQSVAFWCNPISGHATLYWYQQILGQGPKLLIQFQNNGVVDDSQLPKDRFSAERLKGVDSTLKIQPAKLEDSAVYLCASSPGLQVWYNEQFFGPGTRLTVL.

Only a few counts were recorded for this clonotype. CDR3 protein: CASSQDIRGNTEAFF. The CDR3 coding sequence is TGCGCCAGCAGCCAAGATATTAGGGGTAACACTGAAGCTTTCTTT. The chain uses TRBV4-1 and TRBJ1-1, with D perhaps TRBD1 (5 bases). Trimming cost V 0 bases and J 2 bases, with 10 bases left between them. Per germline, CDR1 MGHRA and CDR2 YSYEKL. This CDR3 has 15 amino acids.